A selection of T cell receptor beta chains follows, all from one sample in a study of T-cell reconstitution after alpha-beta-depleted transplantation in children. In TCRdb, the PCR reads were re-called with MiXCR into one record per CDR3 protein. This sample carries 540,000 or so distinct CDR3 sequences, 20% to 25% of them seen once, and the ten largest clones take approximately 14%. The sequencing here drew on PBMCs, mostly from graft donor cells, taken 360 days after TCRalphabeta/CD19-depleted stem cell transplant. These TCRs come from a boy in the first two years of life who had a stem cell transplant for acute myeloid leukemia, so the T cells may come from the graft donor. The CDR3 runs from the conserved cysteine through the conserved F or W. The order of the fields is J gene, D gene, clone size, V gene, CDR3 protein, CDR3 DNA. D genes are given only for firm matches. For some rows the clone size is stated as once, few or many, or as a class when expanded; others skip it.

j_gene: TRBJ1-2; d_gene: .; abundance: few; v_gene: TRBV7-2; CDR3aa: CASSLARGGSLPSNYGYTF; CDR3nt: TGTGCCAGCAGCTTAGCCCGGGGAGGCTCATTACCTTCTAACTATGGCTACACCTTC
j_gene: TRBJ1-1; d_gene: .; abundance: .; v_gene: TRBV12-3/TRBV12-4; CDR3aa: CASSLRTAEAFF; CDR3nt: TGTGCCAGCAGTTTACGGACCGCTGAAGCTTTCTTT
j_gene: TRBJ1-2; d_gene: TRBD1; abundance: few; v_gene: TRBV29-1; CDR3aa: CSVSAGGNVNYGYTF; CDR3nt: TGCAGCGTTTCGGCAGGGGGTAATGTGAACTATGGCTACACCTTC
j_gene: TRBJ1-5; d_gene: TRBD1; abundance: few; v_gene: TRBV18; CDR3aa: CASSPPGQGRYQPQHF; CDR3nt: TGTGCCAGCTCACCCCCCGGACAGGGGCGGTATCAGCCCCAGCATTTT
j_gene: TRBJ1-3; d_gene: .; abundance: many; v_gene: TRBV6-5; CDR3aa: CASIRGPSGNTIYF; CDR3nt: TGTGCCAGCATCCGGGGACCCTCTGGAAACACCATATATTTT
j_gene: TRBJ2-1; d_gene: TRBD1; abundance: few; v_gene: TRBV20-1; CDR3aa: CSARSGRGRDEQFF; CDR3nt: TGCAGTGCTAGATCGGGCAGGGGGCGTGATGAGCAGTTCTTC
j_gene: TRBJ2-3; d_gene: TRBD2; abundance: many; v_gene: TRBV28; CDR3aa: CASSEGLAGPSTQYF; CDR3nt: TGTGCCAGCAGCGAGGGACTAGCGGGGCCTTCTACGCAGTATTTT
j_gene: TRBJ2-1; d_gene: TRBD2; abundance: .; v_gene: TRBV19; CDR3aa: CASSIARTSSEQFF; CDR3nt: TGTGCCAGTAGTATAGCCCGGACTAGTAGCGAGCAGTTCTTC
j_gene: TRBJ2-5; d_gene: TRBD1; abundance: few; v_gene: TRBV10-3; CDR3aa: CAISGPSGTGPETQYF; CDR3nt: TGTGCCATCAGTGGCCCCTCCGGGACAGGGCCAGAGACCCAGTACTTC
j_gene: TRBJ2-3; d_gene: .; abundance: few; v_gene: TRBV20-1; CDR3aa: CSAQTSDTQYF; CDR3nt: TGCAGTGCGCAGACCTCAGATACGCAGTATTTT
j_gene: TRBJ1-2; d_gene: .; abundance: many; v_gene: TRBV6-2/TRBV6-3; CDR3aa: CASWGNYGYTF; CDR3nt: TGTGCCAGCTGGGGAAACTATGGCTACACCTTC
j_gene: TRBJ2-2; d_gene: .; abundance: many; v_gene: TRBV6-2/TRBV6-3; CDR3aa: CASGQTSYTGELFF; CDR3nt: TGTGCCAGCGGACAGACCTCGTACACCGGGGAGCTGTTTTTT
j_gene: TRBJ2-1; d_gene: .; abundance: .; v_gene: TRBV19; CDR3aa: CASSGPGGEQFF; CDR3nt: TGTGCCAGTAGTGGTCCTGGCGGTGAGCAGTTCTTC
j_gene: TRBJ2-5; d_gene: .; abundance: many; v_gene: TRBV5-1; CDR3aa: CASSLGSQFGETQYF; CDR3nt: TGCGCCAGCAGCTTGGGTTCTCAGTTTGGAGAGACCCAGTACTTC
j_gene: TRBJ2-2; d_gene: TRBD1; abundance: .; v_gene: TRBV29-1; CDR3aa: CSVAPGQGNTGELFF; CDR3nt: TGCAGCGTTGCCCCGGGACAGGGGAACACCGGGGAGCTGTTTTTT
j_gene: TRBJ1-4; d_gene: .; abundance: .; v_gene: TRBV5-6; CDR3aa: CASSPVGDRDEKLFF; CDR3nt: TGTGCCAGCAGCCCGGTGGGAGACAGAGATGAAAAACTGTTTTTT
j_gene: TRBJ2-2; d_gene: .; abundance: few; v_gene: TRBV7-8; CDR3aa: CASSLYNSGELFF; CDR3nt: TGTGCCAGCAGCTTATATAACTCGGGGGAGCTGTTTTTT
j_gene: TRBJ2-1; d_gene: .; abundance: few; v_gene: TRBV20-1; CDR3aa: CSAPQGLGYNEQFF; CDR3nt: TGCAGTGCTCCTCAGGGGCTTGGATACAATGAGCAGTTCTTC
j_gene: TRBJ2-5; d_gene: .; abundance: many; v_gene: TRBV20-1; CDR3aa: CSAPRGKFAETQYF; CDR3nt: TGCAGTGCGCCTAGGGGGAAGTTTGCGGAGACCCAGTACTTC
j_gene: TRBJ1-3; d_gene: .; abundance: .; v_gene: TRBV12-3/TRBV12-4; CDR3aa: CASSLGGYTIYF; CDR3nt: TGTGCCAGCAGTTTAGGGGGGTACACCATATATTTT